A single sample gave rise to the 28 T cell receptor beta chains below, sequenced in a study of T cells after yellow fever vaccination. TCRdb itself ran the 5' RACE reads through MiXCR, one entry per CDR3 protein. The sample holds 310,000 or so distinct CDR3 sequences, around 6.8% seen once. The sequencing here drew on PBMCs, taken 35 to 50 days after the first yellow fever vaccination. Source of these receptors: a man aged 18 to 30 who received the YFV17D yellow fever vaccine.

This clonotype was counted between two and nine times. CDR3 sequence (DNA): TGCAGTGCTAGCTCGGACGGGGGGGAAACCGGGGAGCTGTTTTTT. Translating it yields CSASSDGGETGELFF. The chain combines TRBV20-1 with TRBJ2-2; 8 bases agree with TRBD2. Germline V CDR1 and CDR2: DFQATT, SNEGSKA (reference sequence). V shed 3 bases and J 5 bases; nucleotides not matched to a gene: 8. The CDR3 is 15 residues long.

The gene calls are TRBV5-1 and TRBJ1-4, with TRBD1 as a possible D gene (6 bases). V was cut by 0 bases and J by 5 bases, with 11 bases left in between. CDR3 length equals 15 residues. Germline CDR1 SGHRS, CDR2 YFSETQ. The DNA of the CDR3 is TGCGCCAGCAGCTTGGGTACAGGGCAGAATGAAAAACTGTTTTTT. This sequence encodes CASSLGTGQNEKLFF.

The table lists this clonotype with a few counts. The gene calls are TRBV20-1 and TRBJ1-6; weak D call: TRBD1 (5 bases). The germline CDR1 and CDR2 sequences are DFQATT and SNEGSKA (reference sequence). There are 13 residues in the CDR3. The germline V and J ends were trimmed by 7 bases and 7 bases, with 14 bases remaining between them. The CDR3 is CSGRVSGNSPLHF. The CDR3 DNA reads TGCAGTGGCAGGGTATCGGGCAATTCACCCCTCCACTTT.

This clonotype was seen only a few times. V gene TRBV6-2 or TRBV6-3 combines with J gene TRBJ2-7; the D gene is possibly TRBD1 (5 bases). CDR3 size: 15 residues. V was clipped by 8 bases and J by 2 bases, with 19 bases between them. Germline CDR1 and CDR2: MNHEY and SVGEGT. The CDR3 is CASSLEGRAPYEQYF. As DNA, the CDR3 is TGTGCCAGCTCCCTGGAAGGCAGGGCCCCCTACGAGCAGTACTTC.

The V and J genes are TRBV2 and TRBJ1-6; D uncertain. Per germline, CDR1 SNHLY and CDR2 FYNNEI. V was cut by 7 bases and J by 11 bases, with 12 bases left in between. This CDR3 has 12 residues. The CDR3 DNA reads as TGTGCCAGCATGAGCCGTTTCGCACCCCTCCACTTT. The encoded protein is CASMSRFAPLHF.

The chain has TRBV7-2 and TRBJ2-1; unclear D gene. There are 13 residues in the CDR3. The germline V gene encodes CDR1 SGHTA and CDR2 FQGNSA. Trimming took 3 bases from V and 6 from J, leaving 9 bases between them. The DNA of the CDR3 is TGTGCCAGCAGCTTTTACACAGCCAATGAGCAGTTCTTC. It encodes CASSFYTANEQFF. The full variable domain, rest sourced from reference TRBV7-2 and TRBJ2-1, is GAGVSQSPSNKVTEKGKDVELRCDPISGHTALYWYRQSLGQGLEFLIYFQGNSAPDKSGLPSDRFSAERTGGSVSTLTIQRTQQEDSAVYLCASSFYTANEQFFGPGTRLTVL.

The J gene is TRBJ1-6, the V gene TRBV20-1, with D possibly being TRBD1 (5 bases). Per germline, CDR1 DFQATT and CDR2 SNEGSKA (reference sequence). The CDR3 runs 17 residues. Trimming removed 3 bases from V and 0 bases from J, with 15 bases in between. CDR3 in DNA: TGCAGTGCTAGGCAGGGTAGGGGAGGCTCCTATAATTCACCCCTCCACTTT. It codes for CSARQGRGGSYNSPLHF.

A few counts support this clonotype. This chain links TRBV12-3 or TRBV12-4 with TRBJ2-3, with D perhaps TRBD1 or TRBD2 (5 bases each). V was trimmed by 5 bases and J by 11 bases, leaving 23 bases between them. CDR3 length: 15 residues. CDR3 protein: CASSPGLAAPRGQYF. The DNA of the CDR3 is TGTGCCAGCAGTCCAGGGCTAGCCGCCCCTCGGGGGCAGTATTTT.

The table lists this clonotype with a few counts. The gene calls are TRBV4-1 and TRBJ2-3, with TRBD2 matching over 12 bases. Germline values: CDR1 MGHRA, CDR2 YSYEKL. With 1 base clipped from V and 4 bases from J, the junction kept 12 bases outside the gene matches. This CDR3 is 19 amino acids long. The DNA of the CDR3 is TGCGCCAGCAGCCAAGCTGGGGCTAGCGGGGGGGCCGGGCCAGATACGCAGTATTTT. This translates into CASSQAGASGGAGPDTQYF.

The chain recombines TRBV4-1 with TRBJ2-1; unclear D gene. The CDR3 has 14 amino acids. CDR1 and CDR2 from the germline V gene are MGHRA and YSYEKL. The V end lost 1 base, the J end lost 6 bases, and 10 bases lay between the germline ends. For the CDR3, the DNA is TGCGCCAGCAGCCAAGTTAAGGCCGGCAATGAGCAGTTCTTC. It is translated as CASSQVKAGNEQFF.

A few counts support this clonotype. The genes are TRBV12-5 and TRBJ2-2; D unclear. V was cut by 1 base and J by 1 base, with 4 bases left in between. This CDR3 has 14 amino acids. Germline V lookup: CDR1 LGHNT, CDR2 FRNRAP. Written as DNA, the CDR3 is TGTGCTAGTGGTTTGGGACAGAACACCGGGGAGCTGTTTTTT. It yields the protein CASGLGQNTGELFF.

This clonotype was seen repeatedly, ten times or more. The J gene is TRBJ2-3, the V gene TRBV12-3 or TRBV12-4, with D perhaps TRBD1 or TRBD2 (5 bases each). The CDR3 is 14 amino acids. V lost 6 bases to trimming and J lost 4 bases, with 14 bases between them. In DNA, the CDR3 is TGTGCCAGCAGCCTGCAAGGGGAGTCAGATACGCAGTATTTT. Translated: CASSLQGESDTQYF.

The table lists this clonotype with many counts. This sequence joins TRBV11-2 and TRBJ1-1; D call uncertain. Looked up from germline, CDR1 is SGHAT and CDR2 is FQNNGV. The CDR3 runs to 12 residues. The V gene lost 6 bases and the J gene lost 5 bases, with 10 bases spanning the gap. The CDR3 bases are TGTGCCAGCAGACATACGGGGACTGAAGCTTTCTTT. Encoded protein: CASRHTGTEAFF.

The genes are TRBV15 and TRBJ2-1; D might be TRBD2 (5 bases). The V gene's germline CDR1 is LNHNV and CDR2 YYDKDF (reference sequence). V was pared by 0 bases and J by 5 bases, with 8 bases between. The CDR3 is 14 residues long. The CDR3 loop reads CATSRDYGDNEQFF. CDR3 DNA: TGTGCCACCAGCAGAGATTACGGGGACAATGAGCAGTTCTTC. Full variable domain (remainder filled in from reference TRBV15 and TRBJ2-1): DAMVIQNPRYQVTQFGKPVTLSCSQTLNHNVMYWYQQKSSQAPKLLFHYYDKDFNNEADTPDNFQSRRPNTSFCFLDIRSPGLGDTAMYLCATSRDYGDNEQFFGPGTRLTVL.

The CDR3 sequence: CASSRELEAPLHF. The CDR3 DNA sequence: TGTGCCAGCAGCCGGGAGCTTGAGGCACCCCTCCACTTT. The gene calls are TRBV12-3 or TRBV12-4 and TRBJ1-6; no definite D call. The CDR3 has 13 residues. With 6 bases removed from V and 11 bases from J, the gap between germline ends came to 14 bases.

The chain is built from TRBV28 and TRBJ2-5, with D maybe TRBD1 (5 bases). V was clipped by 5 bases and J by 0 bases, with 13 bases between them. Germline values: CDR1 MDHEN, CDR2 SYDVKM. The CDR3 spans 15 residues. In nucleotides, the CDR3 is TGTGCCAGCAGTCCTCGGACACACTACCAAGAGACCCAGTACTTC. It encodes CASSPRTHYQETQYF.

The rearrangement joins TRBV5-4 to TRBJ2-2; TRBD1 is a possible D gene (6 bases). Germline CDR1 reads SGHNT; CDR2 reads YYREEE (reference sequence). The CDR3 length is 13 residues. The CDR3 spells CGSGAGDTGELFF. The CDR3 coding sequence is TGTGGCTCTGGAGCAGGGGACACCGGGGAGCTGTTTTTT.

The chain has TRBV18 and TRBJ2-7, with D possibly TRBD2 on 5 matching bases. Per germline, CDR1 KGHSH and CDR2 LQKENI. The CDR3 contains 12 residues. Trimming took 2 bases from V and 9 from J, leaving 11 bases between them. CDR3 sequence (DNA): TGTGCCAGCTCACCAGACGGGGTCGCGCAGTACGTC. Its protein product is CASSPDGVAQYV.

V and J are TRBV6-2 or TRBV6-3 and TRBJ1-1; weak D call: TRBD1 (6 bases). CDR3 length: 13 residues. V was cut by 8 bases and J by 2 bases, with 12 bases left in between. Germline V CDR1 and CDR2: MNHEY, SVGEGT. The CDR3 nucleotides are TGTGCCAGCTCCGGGACATTTAACACTGAAGCTTTCTTT. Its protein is CASSGTFNTEAFF.

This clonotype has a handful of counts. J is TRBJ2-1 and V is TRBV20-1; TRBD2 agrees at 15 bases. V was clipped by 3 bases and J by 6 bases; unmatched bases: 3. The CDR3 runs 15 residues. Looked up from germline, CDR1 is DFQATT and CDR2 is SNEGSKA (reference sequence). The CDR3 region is CSASRTSGGANEQFF. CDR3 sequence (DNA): TGCAGTGCTAGCCGGACTAGCGGGGGGGCCAATGAGCAGTTCTTC.

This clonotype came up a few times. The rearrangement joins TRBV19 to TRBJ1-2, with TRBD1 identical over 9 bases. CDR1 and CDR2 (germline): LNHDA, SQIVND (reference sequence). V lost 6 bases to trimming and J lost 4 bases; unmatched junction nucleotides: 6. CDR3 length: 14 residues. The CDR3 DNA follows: TGTGCCAGTAGGGCCGGGACAGGGCTCTATGGCTACACCTTC. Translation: CASRAGTGLYGYTF.

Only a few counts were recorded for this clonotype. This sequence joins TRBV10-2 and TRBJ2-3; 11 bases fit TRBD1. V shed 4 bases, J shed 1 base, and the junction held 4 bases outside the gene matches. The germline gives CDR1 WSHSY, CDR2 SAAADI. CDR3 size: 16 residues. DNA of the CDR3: TGCGCCAGCAGTGGGGGGGGACAGGGGGGCACAGATACGCAGTATTTT. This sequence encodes CASSGGGQGGTDTQYF.

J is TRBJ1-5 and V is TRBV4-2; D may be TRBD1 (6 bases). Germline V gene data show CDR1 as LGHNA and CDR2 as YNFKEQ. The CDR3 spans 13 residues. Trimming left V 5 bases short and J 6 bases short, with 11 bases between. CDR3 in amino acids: CASSKNRAQPQHF. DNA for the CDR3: TGTGCCAGCAGCAAGAACAGGGCTCAGCCCCAGCATTTT.

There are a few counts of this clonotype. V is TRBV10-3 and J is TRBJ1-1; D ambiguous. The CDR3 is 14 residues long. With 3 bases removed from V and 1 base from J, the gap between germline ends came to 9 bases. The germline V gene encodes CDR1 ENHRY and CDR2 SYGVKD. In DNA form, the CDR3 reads TGTGCCATCAGTGACTCGGGAACGAACACTGAAGCTTTCTTT. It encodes CAISDSGTNTEAFF.

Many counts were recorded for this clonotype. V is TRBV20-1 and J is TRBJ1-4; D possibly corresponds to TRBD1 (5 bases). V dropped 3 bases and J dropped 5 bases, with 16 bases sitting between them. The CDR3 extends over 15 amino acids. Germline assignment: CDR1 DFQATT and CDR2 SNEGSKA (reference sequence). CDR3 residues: CSASYPHRGNEKLFF. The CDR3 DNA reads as TGCAGTGCTAGTTACCCTCACCGGGGGAATGAAAAACTGTTTTTT.

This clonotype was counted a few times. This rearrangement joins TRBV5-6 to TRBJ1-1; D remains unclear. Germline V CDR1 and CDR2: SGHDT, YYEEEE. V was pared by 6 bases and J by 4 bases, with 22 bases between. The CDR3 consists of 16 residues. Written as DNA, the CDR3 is TGTGCCAGCACCCTTGTGGGTTCGGGCAGTAGCACTGAAGCTTTCTTT. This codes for CASTLVGSGSSTEAFF.

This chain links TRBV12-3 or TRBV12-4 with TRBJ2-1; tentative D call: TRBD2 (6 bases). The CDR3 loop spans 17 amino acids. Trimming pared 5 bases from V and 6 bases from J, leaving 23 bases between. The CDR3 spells CASSQNRPGYGSNEQFF. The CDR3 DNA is TGTGCCAGCAGTCAGAACCGCCCGGGATACGGGAGCAATGAGCAGTTCTTC.

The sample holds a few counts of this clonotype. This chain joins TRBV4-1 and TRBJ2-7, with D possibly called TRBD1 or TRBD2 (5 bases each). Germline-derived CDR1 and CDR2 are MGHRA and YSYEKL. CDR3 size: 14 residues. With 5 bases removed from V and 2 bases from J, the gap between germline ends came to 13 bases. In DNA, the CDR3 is TGCGCCAGCAGCTCCCGGGACGGAGCCTACGAGCAGTACTTC. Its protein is CASSSRDGAYEQYF.